A single sample gave rise to the 28 T cell receptor beta chains below, sequenced in a study of blood T cell repertoires in COVID-19. Profiled with immunoSEQ multiplex PCR; TCRdb holds only in-frame clones, not every one. The data show about 200,000 clones, 70% to 85% seen once. The sequenced sample was peripheral blood. All receptors come from a human donor in a cohort sampled during active COVID-19.

The genes are TRBV6-6 and TRBJ2-1, with 9 bases that match TRBD1. The CDR3 length is 14 residues. Germline lookup yields CDR1 MNHNY and CDR2 SVGAGI (reference sequence). V lost 6 bases, J lost 7 bases, and 7 bases stayed unmatched. CDR3 loop: CASSPGQGMNEQFF. In DNA form, the CDR3 reads TGTGCCAGCAGCCCGGGACAGGGCATGAATGAGCAGTTCTTC.

This clone was picked up a small number of times. This sequence joins TRBV18 and TRBJ2-3, with TRBD1 as a possible D gene (6 bases). V lost 4 bases and J lost 1, with 12 bases in between. This CDR3 comprises 15 residues. CDR1 and CDR2 from the germline V gene are KGHSH and LQKENI. CDR3 nucleotide sequence: TGTGCCAGCTCACTCTCAGGGGCCCGCACAGATACGCAGTATTTT. Amino acid sequence: CASSLSGARTDTQYF.

The genes are TRBV4-1 and TRBJ2-7; D might be TRBD1 (5 bases). With 4 bases removed from V and 6 bases from J, the gap between germline ends came to 25 bases. Germline CDR1 and CDR2: MGHRA and YSYEKL. The CDR3 is 17 residues long. CDR3 coding DNA: TGCGCCAGCAGCCTCAAAACGACTGGCCTAGGGGCACTCGAGCAGTACTTC. It codes for CASSLKTTGLGALEQYF.

This clone was seen more than once but under ten times. The gene calls are TRBV11-2 and TRBJ1-6; D might be TRBD1 (6 bases). CDR1 and CDR2 from the germline V gene are SGHAT and FQNNGV. The CDR3 length is 18 residues. The V end lost 4 bases, the J end lost 6 bases, and 22 bases lay between the germline ends. The CDR3 reads CASSSNVVPTGGNSPLHF. For the CDR3, the DNA is TGTGCCAGCAGCTCTAACGTCGTCCCGACAGGCGGTAATTCACCCCTCCACTTT.

The chain links TRBV27 to TRBJ1-2; D might be TRBD1 (5 bases). This CDR3 comprises 12 residues. Germline V gives CDR1 MNHEY, CDR2 SMNVEV (reference sequence). Deletions cut 8 bases from V and 4 bases from J, with 11 bases between. The CDR3 DNA sequence: TGTGCCAGCGGGGAGGGGCTCTATGGCTACACCTTC. Residues: CASGEGLYGYTF.

This rearrangement joins TRBV11-2 to TRBJ2-1; D may be TRBD1 (5 bases). CDR1 and CDR2 from the germline V gene are SGHAT and FQNNGV. V lost 2 bases, J lost 4 bases, and 9 bases lay in between. The CDR3 is 14 residues long. As DNA, the CDR3 is TGTGCCAGCAGCTTACTGCGGACATACAATGAGCAGTTCTTC. Translated: CASSLLRTYNEQFF.

This clone was observed a handful of times. The V call is TRBV5-1, the J call TRBJ2-5, with 10 bases fitting TRBD2. This CDR3 contains 16 residues. The trim removed 4 bases at V and 4 bases at J, leaving 10 bases unmatched. Germline CDR1 SGHRS, CDR2 YFSETQ. CDR3 DNA: TGCGCCAGCAGCCCCGGTGGAGCGGGAGGGCGAGAGACCCAGTACTTC. This sequence encodes CASSPGGAGGRETQYF.

As to this clone: Other DNA variants within this sample encode the same CDR3. This rearrangement joins TRBV28 to TRBJ1-5; 9 positions agree with TRBD1. The CDR3 sequence is 15 residues long. J was trimmed by 3 bases and V by 4 bases; bases with no gene match: 4. Germline CDR1 is MDHEN and CDR2 is SYDVKM. CDR3 in amino acids: CASSSGQGNNQPQHF. The DNA for the CDR3 is TGTGCCAGCAGTTCAGGACAGGGGAACAATCAGCCCCAGCATTTT.

This chain links TRBV21-1 with TRBJ1-4; TRBD1 is the table's D call and was not checked against the DNA. TRBV21-1 is a documented pseudogene. This CDR3 region has 16 residues. CDR3 sequence: CASRSGGTGVLEKLFF. The CDR3 nucleotides read TGTGCCAGCAGATCAGGCGGGACAGGGGTTTTGGAAAAACTGTTTTTT.

This clone was seen more than once but under ten times. The chain combines TRBV6-5 with TRBJ1-5; 8 bases align to TRBD1. Per germline, CDR1 MNHEY and CDR2 SVGAGI. The junction had 4 bases not matched to a gene; V was cut back by 6 bases and J by 0 bases. This CDR3 contains 15 residues. The CDR3 DNA reads TGTGCCAGCAGGGACAGGGCCTATAGCAATCAGCCCCAGCATTTT. Protein sequence: CASRDRAYSNQPQHF.

The V call is TRBV5-4, the J call TRBJ1-2; D ambiguous. The V gene's germline CDR1 is SGHNT and CDR2 YYREEE (reference sequence). The CDR3 loop spans 14 amino acids. Between the trimmed V and J ends, which lost 4 bases and 5 bases, there was a span of 15 bases. The CDR3 nucleotides read TGTGCCAGCAGCGGGCGGGGTTTGGGATATGGCTACACCTTC. It is translated as CASSGRGLGYGYTF.

This chain connects TRBV3-1 (or the pseudogene TRBV3-2) to TRBJ1-1, with D perhaps matching TRBD1 (6 bases). V gave up 3 bases and J gave up 1 base, with 12 bases separating them. Germline CDR1 and CDR2: LGHDT and YNNKEL (reference sequence). The length of the CDR3 is 15 residues. CDR3 region: CASSHTGKRNTEAFF. CDR3 nucleotides: TGTGCCAGCAGCCATACAGGGAAACGGAACACTGAAGCTTTCTTT.

The chain employs TRBV28 and TRBJ2-7; D not resolved. The V end lost 1 base, the J end lost 3 bases, and 7 bases lay between the germline ends. The CDR3 extends over 13 amino acids. Germline assignment: CDR1 MDHEN and CDR2 SYDVKM. The CDR3 reads CASSLSYNYEQYF. Written as DNA, the CDR3 is TGTGCCAGCAGTTTATCTTACAACTACGAGCAGTACTTC.

The chain joins TRBV6-1 to TRBJ1-2, with 7 bases that match TRBD1. This CDR3 has 14 amino acids. Trimming removed 2 bases from V and 6 bases from J; junction bases left unmatched: 6. Germline CDR1 is MNHNS and CDR2 is SASEGT. CDR3 nucleotides: TGTGCCAGCAGTGAAAGACAGGGAAGGGATGGCTACACCTTC. Its protein is CASSERQGRDGYTF.

V gene TRBV5-6 combines with J gene TRBJ2-3, with D perhaps matching TRBD2 (7 bases). Trimming left V 1 base short and J 9 bases short, with 18 bases between. CDR3 length equals 15 residues. Germline V gene lookup returns CDR1 SGHDT and CDR2 YYEEEE. CDR3 loop: CASSLWGASGLTQYF. In DNA form, the CDR3 reads TGTGCCAGCAGCTTGTGGGGGGCTAGCGGATTAACGCAGTATTTT. The variable domain in full, with the rest retrieved from reference TRBV5-6 and TRBJ2-3, is DAGVTQSPTHLIKTRGQQVTLRCSPKSGHDTVSWYQQALGQGPQFIFQYYEEEERQRGNFPDRFSGHQFPNYSSELNVNALLLGDSALYLCASSLWGASGLTQYFGPGTRLTVL.

This rearrangement joins TRBV6-5 to TRBJ2-7; 9 bases are shared with TRBD1. The ends lost 6 bases at V and 0 bases at J; junction bases unmatched: 3. Germline V gene data show CDR1 as MNHEY and CDR2 as SVGAGI. The CDR3 runs 14 residues. Written as DNA, the CDR3 is TGTGCCAGCAGAGGGACAGGGAGCTCCTACGAGCAGTACTTC. Translating gives CASRGTGSSYEQYF.

CDR3 DNA: TGTGCCAGCAGACGACTGGGGGCCACCGGGGAGCTGTTTTTT. This translates into CASRRLGATGELFF. This chain joins TRBV6-5 and TRBJ2-2; a possible D gene is TRBD1 (6 bases). Germline V lookup: CDR1 MNHEY, CDR2 SVGAGI. The CDR3 totals 14 residues. Trimming removed 6 bases from V and 4 bases from J, with 12 bases in between.

This chain links TRBV9 with TRBJ2-1, with 9 bases that match TRBD1. Losses at the gene ends were 0 bases for V and 2 bases for J; bases not matched to a gene: 3. There are 16 residues in the CDR3. Germline V CDR1 and CDR2: SGDLS, YYNGEE. CDR3 loop: CASSVGQGVPYNEQFF. CDR3 sequence (DNA): TGTGCCAGCAGCGTAGGACAGGGGGTCCCCTACAATGAGCAGTTCTTC.

With respect to this clone: Additional DNA sequences in this sample encode the identical CDR3. The chain has TRBV18 and TRBJ2-7; TRBD1 agrees at 7 bases. V dropped 5 bases and J dropped 0; count of bases not matched to a gene: 1. CDR3 length: 13 residues. The germline V gene encodes CDR1 KGHSH and CDR2 LQKENI. The CDR3 sequence is CASSRQGSYEQYF. The CDR3 DNA follows: TGTGCCAGCTCAAGACAGGGCTCCTACGAGCAGTACTTC.

The chain employs TRBV6-6 and TRBJ1-1; D is perhaps TRBD1 (6 bases). V was shortened by 5 bases and J by 1 base, with 14 bases between the two germline ends. CDR3 length equals 15 residues. Germline-derived CDR1 and CDR2 are MNHNY and SVGAGI (reference sequence). In DNA, the CDR3 is TGTGCCAGCAGTCCGCCCCGGGACACGAACACTGAAGCTTTCTTT. The encoded protein is CASSPPRDTNTEAFF.

The genes are TRBV6-6 and TRBJ2-5; 7 bases line up with TRBD1. The CDR3 is 12 amino acids. The J segment lost 4 bases and the V segment lost 7 bases, leaving 3 bases of the junction unmatched. CDR1 and CDR2 from the germline V gene are MNHNY and SVGAGI (reference sequence). Written as DNA, the CDR3 is TGTGCCAGCACGGCAGGGGGAGAGACCCAGTACTTC. It is translated as CASTAGGETQYF.

The gene calls are TRBV19 and TRBJ2-3; TRBD1 matches at 8 bases. Germline V lookup: CDR1 LNHDA, CDR2 SQIVND (reference sequence). CDR3 length: 15 residues. Trimming removed 9 bases from V and 1 base from J; junction bases left unmatched: 9. The DNA of the CDR3 is TGTGCCAGCGCCAAATTGGACAGGGGCACAGATACGCAGTATTTT. It yields the protein CASAKLDRGTDTQYF.

This clone has a handful of counts. The V and J genes are TRBV11-2 and TRBJ2-7; 9 positions match TRBD1. This CDR3 contains 13 residues. The germline CDR1 and CDR2 sequences are SGHAT and FQNNGV. The V segment lost 6 bases and the J segment 3 bases; nucleotides outside the gene matches: 3. CDR3 sequence (DNA): TGTGCCAGCAGTCGGGACAGGGTCTACGAGCAGTACTTC. Translating gives CASSRDRVYEQYF.

Details on this clone: Other DNA sequences within the sample encode an identical CDR3. The genes are TRBV30 and TRBJ2-1; TRBD2 matches at 7 bases. Germline values: CDR1 GTSNPN, CDR2 SVGIG (reference sequence). This CDR3 region has 14 residues. Trimming took 5 bases from V and 1 from J; bases not matched to a gene: 5. CDR3 in DNA: TGTGCCTGGGTGGGAGCGGGATCCTACAATGAGCAGTTCTTC. Encoded protein: CAWVGAGSYNEQFF.

This clone was recorded once. V gene TRBV7-2 combines with J gene TRBJ2-2; 14 bases align to TRBD2. Germline assignment: CDR1 SGHTA and CDR2 FQGNSA. CDR3 length: 16 residues. The V and J ends lost 5 bases and 7 bases, in that order; junction bases with no gene match: 6. For the CDR3, the DNA is TGTGCCAGCAGCCCGGGACTAGCGGGAGCTAGCGGGGAGCTGTTTTTT. Protein: CASSPGLAGASGELFF. Using reference TRBV7-2 and TRBJ2-2 for the parts outside the CDR3, the full variable domain is GAGVSQSPSNKVTEKGKDVELRCDPISGHTALYWYRQSLGQGLEFLIYFQGNSAPDKSGLPSDRFSAERTGGSVSTLTIQRTQQEDSAVYLCASSPGLAGASGELFFGEGSRLTVL.

This clone was seen just once. This chain connects TRBV2 to TRBJ2-5, with D perhaps TRBD2 (6 bases). The CDR3 is 14 amino acids. Trimming took 4 bases from V and 1 from J, leaving 10 bases between them. CDR1 SNHLY and CDR2 FYNNEI come from the germline V gene. The CDR3 DNA follows: TGTGCCAGCAGTGGGGGGGATCTCCAAGAGACCCAGTACTTC. Encoded protein: CASSGGDLQETQYF.

The count of this clone is one. Additional DNA sequences in this sample encode the identical CDR3. This chain connects TRBV12-3 or TRBV12-4 to TRBJ2-7; D is ambiguous. The CDR3 spans 12 residues. The germline V and J ends were trimmed by 3 bases and 0 bases, with 3 bases remaining between them. CDR3 DNA: TGTGCCAGCAGTTTCGGCTCCTACGAGCAGTACTTC. Its protein is CASSFGSYEQYF.

CDR3 in amino acids: CATSSGRTDTQYF. CDR3 DNA sequence: TGTGCCACCTCTAGCGGGAGAACAGATACGCAGTATTTT. The chain combines TRBV7-7 with TRBJ2-3, with 10 bases fitting TRBD2. From germline, CDR1 is SSHAT and CDR2 FNYEAQ (reference sequence). With 10 bases clipped from V and 3 bases from J, the junction kept 4 bases outside the gene matches. There are 13 residues in the CDR3. The full variable domain, its missing parts supplied by reference TRBV7-7 and TRBJ2-3, is GAGVSQSPRYKVTKRGQDVTLRCDPISSHATLYWYQQALGQGPEFLTYFNYEAQPDKSGLPSDRFSAERPEGSISTLTIQRTEQRDSAMYRCATSSGRTDTQYFGPGTRLTVL.